What follows are 24 T cell receptor beta chains derived from one specimen sequenced in a study of blood T cell repertoires in COVID-19. Produced via immunoSEQ multiplex PCR; TCRdb's table is partial and in-frame only. This table has approximately 96,000 clones, 81% appearing once. Sequences were obtained from peripheral blood. These receptors all stem from a woman of 80 years or more with acute or convalescent COVID-19.

This chain joins TRBV2 and TRBJ1-1; D is perhaps TRBD1 (6 bases). The CDR3 is 15 residues long. Trimming took 6 bases from V and 1 from J, leaving 15 bases between them. Germline V gene data show CDR1 as SNHLY and CDR2 as FYNNEI. The CDR3 reads CASSEIQGRNTEAFF. CDR3 DNA: TGTGCCAGCAGCGAAATACAGGGTAGGAACACTGAAGCTTTCTTT.

The genes are TRBV11-2 and TRBJ2-1, with a tentative D call TRBD2 (6 bases). The germline V gene encodes CDR1 SGHAT and CDR2 FQNNGV. There are 12 residues in the CDR3. Trimming took 2 bases from V and 7 from J, leaving 6 bases between them. The chain's CDR3 is CASSLSGNEQFF. CDR3 nucleotide sequence: TGTGCCAGCAGCTTAAGCGGGAATGAGCAGTTCTTC.

J is TRBJ1-5 and V is TRBV7-9; D possibly corresponds to TRBD1 (5 bases). Trimming pared 5 bases from V and 4 bases from J, leaving 15 bases between. Germline assignment: CDR1 SEHNR and CDR2 FQNEAQ (reference sequence). The CDR3 extends over 15 amino acids. The CDR3, as DNA: TGTGCCAGCAGCCGATACGACAGTGAAAATCAGCCCCAGCATTTT. Translated: CASSRYDSENQPQHF.

The chain combines TRBV28 with TRBJ2-1; 9 bases are a match to TRBD1. V lost 9 bases, J lost 14 bases, and 14 bases stayed unmatched. CDR1 and CDR2 from the germline V gene are MDHEN and SYDVKM. The CDR3 is 13 residues long. CDR3 in amino acids: CASRSGQGTSKFF. CDR3 DNA sequence: TGTGCCAGTAGGAGCGGACAGGGGACTTCTAAGTTCTTC.

The V call is TRBV5-4, the J call TRBJ2-2; 8 bases are shared with TRBD1. After removal of 0 bases from V and 5 bases from J, the junction contained 9 bases not matched to a gene. Germline-derived CDR1 and CDR2 are SGHNT and YYREEE (reference sequence). The CDR3 consists of 17 residues. The chain's CDR3 is CASSLERQGWGTGELFF. In DNA, the CDR3 is TGTGCCAGCAGCTTGGAGAGACAGGGGTGGGGAACCGGGGAGCTGTTTTTT. The whole variable domain, filled in from reference TRBV5-4 and TRBJ2-2, reads ETGVTQSPTHLIKTRGQQVTLRCSSQSGHNTVSWYQQALGQGPQFIFQYYREEENGRGNFPPRFSGLQFPNYSSELNVNALELDDSALYLCASSLERQGWGTGELFFGEGSRLTVL.

DNA of the CDR3: TGTGCCAGTTCCCTCCGGGACTGGCAAGAGACCCAGTACTTC. Protein sequence: CASSLRDWQETQYF. The rearrangement joins TRBV19 to TRBJ2-5; D perhaps matches TRBD2 (6 bases). Looked up from germline, CDR1 is LNHDA and CDR2 is SQIVND (reference sequence). This CDR3 is 14 amino acids long. Deletions cut 8 bases from V and 2 bases from J, with 15 bases between.

There are a few counts of this clone. This chain connects TRBV5-6 to TRBJ2-5; D may be TRBD1 (6 bases). Per the germline V gene, CDR1 is SGHDT and CDR2 is YYEEEE. Trimming removed 0 bases from V and 2 bases from J, with 8 bases in between. The length of the CDR3 is 14 residues. CDR3 protein: CASSLGTEQETQYF. CDR3 nucleotide sequence: TGTGCCAGCAGCTTGGGGACAGAACAAGAGACCCAGTACTTC.

J is TRBJ1-5 and V is TRBV19, with unresolved D. The germline CDR1 and CDR2 sequences are LNHDA and SQIVND (reference sequence). The CDR3 length is 13 residues. The germline V and J ends were trimmed by 4 bases and 1 base, with 5 bases remaining between them. The CDR3 loop is CASSTQSNQPQHF. The DNA of the CDR3 is TGTGCCAGTAGTACCCAGAGCAATCAGCCCCAGCATTTT.

V is TRBV10-3 and J is TRBJ1-1; no reliable D call. The CDR3 runs to 14 residues. Deletions cut 2 bases from V and 0 bases from J, with 7 bases between. CDR1 ENHRY and CDR2 SYGVKD come from the germline V gene. The CDR3 loop reads CAISETVMNTEAFF. The CDR3 nucleotides read TGTGCCATCAGTGAGACGGTGATGAACACTGAAGCTTTCTTT.

This clone was detected only once. The chain recombines TRBV23-1 with TRBJ1-1, with D maybe TRBD1 (6 bases). TRBV23-1 is treated as an ORF (open reading frame) with a function not yet certain. The CDR3 contains 17 residues. V lost 4 bases to trimming and J lost 3 bases, with 21 bases between them. CDR3 sequence: CASSRTDRFLGDTEAFF. The CDR3 DNA reads TGCGCCAGCAGTCGGACCGACAGGTTCCTCGGGGACACTGAAGCTTTCTTT.

The CDR3 loop is CASSQEGAIRNSPLHF. CDR3 bases: TGTGCCAGCAGCCAAGAAGGGGCAATTAGGAATTCACCCCTCCACTTT. The chain joins TRBV3-1 (or the pseudogene TRBV3-2) to TRBJ1-6; D might be TRBD1 (5 bases). This CDR3 region has 16 residues. V was pared by 0 bases and J by 7 bases, with 13 bases between. Germline V gives CDR1 LGHDT, CDR2 YNNKEL (reference sequence).

This clone has only one observation. This chain uses TRBV6-4 with TRBJ2-3; 13 bases line up with TRBD2. The CDR3 covers 13 residues. The ends lost 10 bases at V and 6 bases at J; junction bases unmatched: 4. Germline V gene lookup returns CDR1 MRHNA and CDR2 SNTAGT. CDR3 amino acids: CATGLAGADTQYF. The CDR3 coding sequence is TGTGCCACCGGACTAGCGGGGGCTGATACGCAGTATTTT.

The V gene is TRBV30, the J gene TRBJ2-6; perhaps TRBD1 as D (5 bases). Germline V gives CDR1 GTSNPN, CDR2 SVGIG (reference sequence). Trimming removed 3 bases from V and 0 bases from J, with 15 bases in between. This CDR3 spans 17 amino acids. In DNA form, the CDR3 reads TGTGCCTGGAGCTCCTTCCAGGGTTACTCTGGGGCCAACGTCCTGACTTTC. Translating gives CAWSSFQGYSGANVLTF.

The chain joins TRBV28 to TRBJ1-4; no clear D gene. There are 16 residues in the CDR3. In germline, CDR1 is MDHEN, CDR2 SYDVKM. Deletions cut 4 bases from V and 0 bases from J, with 12 bases between. CDR3 DNA sequence: TGTGCCAGCAGTTCCCCCCCCAGGACAACTAATGAAAAACTGTTTTTT. It yields the protein CASSSPPRTTNEKLFF.

The table lists this clone with a few counts. The chain has TRBV9 and TRBJ1-2; 7 bases line up with TRBD1. V was pared by 0 bases and J by 0 bases, with 2 bases of the junction left unmatched. Germline V gene lookup returns CDR1 SGDLS and CDR2 YYNGEE. The CDR3 loop spans 15 amino acids. This CDR3 is CASSVGQGANYGYTF. CDR3 nucleotides: TGTGCCAGCAGCGTAGGGCAGGGGGCTAACTATGGCTACACCTTC.

The chain combines TRBV7-9 with TRBJ1-1; no clear D gene. The CDR3 totals 15 residues. CDR1 and CDR2 from the germline V gene are SEHNR and FQNEAQ (reference sequence). With 5 bases removed from V and 0 bases from J, the gap between germline ends came to 13 bases. CDR3 protein: CASSLSESMNTEAFF. Here the CDR3 DNA reads TGTGCCAGCAGCCTGTCGGAGTCCATGAACACTGAAGCTTTCTTT.

The chain uses TRBV5-6 and TRBJ1-6; D not resolved. The CDR3 has 14 amino acids. The ends were cut back, 5 bases at V and 7 bases at J, with 13 bases in the middle. From germline, CDR1 is SGHDT and CDR2 YYEEEE. The CDR3 loop is CASSHLTLNSPLHF. CDR3 nucleotide sequence: TGTGCCAGCAGTCATCTAACTCTAAATTCACCCCTCCACTTT. The full variable domain, in which reference TRBV5-6 and TRBJ1-6 provide the parts outside the CDR3, is DAGVTQSPTHLIKTRGQQVTLRCSPKSGHDTVSWYQQALGQGPQFIFQYYEEEERQRGNFPDRFSGHQFPNYSSELNVNALLLGDSALYLCASSHLTLNSPLHFGNGTRLTVT.

This clone was observed a few times. The chain is built from TRBV9 and TRBJ2-7, with a weak D call TRBD2 (6 bases). CDR1 and CDR2 (germline): SGDLS, YYNGEE. The CDR3 spans 16 residues. V lost 0 bases, J lost 6 bases, and 19 bases lay in between. For the CDR3, the DNA is TGTGCCAGCAGCGTAGAGGCCGGGATCGGGGGTTCCGAGCAGTACTTC. It codes for CASSVEAGIGGSEQYF.

The chain uses TRBV6-5 and TRBJ1-2; tentatively, D is TRBD1 (6 bases). Germline V gene data show CDR1 as MNHEY and CDR2 as SVGAGI. V was trimmed by 2 bases and J by 5 bases, leaving 15 bases between them. The CDR3 consists of 15 residues. This CDR3 is CASSYGGGGMYGYTF. DNA for the CDR3: TGTGCCAGCAGTTACGGAGGGGGGGGAATGTATGGCTACACCTTC.

The rearrangement joins TRBV6-6 to TRBJ2-1; possibly TRBD2 for D (6 bases). Germline V gene data show CDR1 as MNHNY and CDR2 as SVGAGI (reference sequence). V was clipped by 6 bases and J by 8 bases, with 20 bases between them. The CDR3 loop spans 15 amino acids. The CDR3 spells CASSPGVGGLDEQFF. CDR3 DNA sequence: TGTGCCAGCAGCCCCGGGGTGGGAGGTTTGGATGAGCAGTTCTTC.

The chain joins TRBV7-3 to TRBJ2-1; 8 nucleotides line up with TRBD2. Looked up from germline, CDR1 is SGHTA and CDR2 is FQGTGA. This CDR3 comprises 16 residues. V shed 6 bases and J 6 bases; nucleotides not matched to a gene: 13. In nucleotides, the CDR3 is TGTGCCAGCAGTCGTACCGGGGGGGCCTCCCGCAATGAGCAGTTCTTC. Protein sequence: CASSRTGGASRNEQFF.

This clone was counted a single time. The chain is built from TRBV10-2 and TRBJ1-1, with a weak D call TRBD1 (5 bases). The CDR3 is 14 residues long. V shed 2 bases and J shed 7 bases, with 14 bases lying between them. Per the germline V gene, CDR1 is WSHSY and CDR2 is SAAADI. CDR3 nucleotides: TGCGCCAGCAGTGAGCAGGGCGGAGGGATTGAAGCTTTCTTT. Translated: CASSEQGGGIEAFF.

The V gene is TRBV6-5, the J gene TRBJ1-5; D gene uncertain. V gave up 7 bases and J gave up 2 bases, with 15 bases separating them. CDR1 and CDR2 from the germline V gene are MNHEY and SVGAGI. This CDR3 comprises 15 residues. In nucleotides, the CDR3 is TGTGCCAGCACTACGTCCGCATTGGGCAATCAGCCCCAGCATTTT. This translates into CASTTSALGNQPQHF.

The chain joins TRBV7-2 to TRBJ2-5; TRBD1 aligns across 12 bases. This CDR3 contains 17 residues. Germline CDR1 reads SGHTA; CDR2 reads FQGNSA. V lost 1 base and J lost 4; bases outside the gene matches: 7. DNA for the CDR3: TGTGCCAGCAGCTTAGTTTCGGGGACAGGGGGCGTAGAGACCCAGTACTTC. As protein: CASSLVSGTGGVETQYF.